The 16 T cell receptor beta chains given below trace back to one sample, sequenced in a study of response to subunit inactivated influenza vaccine. TCRdb processed the RT-PCR reads anew with MiXCR; each CDR3 protein has one entry. In the table there are about 780,000 distinct CDR3 sequences, about a fifth of which are singletons. The source material was PBMCs from blood, sampled more than 4 days after vaccination. These receptors originate from a man between 50 and 59 years old who received an inactivated influenza vaccine.

The chain recombines TRBV7-2 with TRBJ2-2; no firm D call. Trimming stripped 5 bases from V and 4 bases from J, with 8 bases between. This CDR3 spans 13 amino acids. CDR1 and CDR2 from the germline V gene are SGHTA and FQGNSA. The CDR3 region is CASSVMGTGELFF. The DNA for the CDR3 is TGTGCCAGCAGCGTAATGGGCACCGGGGAGCTGTTTTTT.

A few counts support this clonotype. The rearrangement links TRBV12-3 or TRBV12-4 to TRBJ1-5; no firm D call. CDR3 length equals 16 residues. The V gene lost 2 bases and the J gene lost 1 base, with 12 bases spanning the gap. CDR3 in DNA: TGTGCCAGCAGTTTATCGTCGTGGCAGAGCAATCAGCCCCAGCATTTT. This codes for CASSLSSWQSNQPQHF.

This clonotype was detected only a few times. This sequence joins TRBV7-2 and TRBJ2-7, with TRBD1 matching 8 bases. CDR3 length: 14 residues. Per germline, CDR1 SGHTA and CDR2 FQGNSA. The junction had 2 bases not matched to a gene; V was cut back by 1 base and J by 3 bases. In DNA, the CDR3 is TGTGCCAGCAGCTTAGGGGGACAGGTCTACGAGCAGTACTTC. Protein product: CASSLGGQVYEQYF.

The V gene is TRBV4-3, the J gene TRBJ1-4; D remains ambiguous. V lost 0 bases and J lost 8, with 13 bases in between. The CDR3 has 15 residues. CDR1 is LGHNA and CDR2 is YSLEER in the germline V gene. The CDR3: CASSQDRIVDEKLFF. For the CDR3, the DNA is TGCGCCAGCAGCCAAGATCGGATAGTAGACGAAAAACTGTTTTTT.

The chain links TRBV7-9 to TRBJ2-3, with a weak D call TRBD2 (6 bases). From germline, CDR1 is SEHNR and CDR2 FQNEAQ (reference sequence). This CDR3 comprises 15 residues. Trimming shortened V by 6 bases and J by 1 base, and 14 bases separated the two germline ends. CDR3 bases: TGTGCCAGCAGTCCCTGGCGGGGACGCACAGATACGCAGTATTTT. Protein product: CASSPWRGRTDTQYF.

The rearrangement links TRBV6-2 or TRBV6-3 to TRBJ2-7, with D unresolved. CDR1 and CDR2 (germline): MNHEY, SVGEGT. This CDR3 has 13 amino acids. V was shortened by 4 bases and J by 5 bases, with 12 bases between the two germline ends. CDR3 DNA: TGTGCCAGCAGTTTGGCTGTGGTCCACGAGCAGTACTTC. As protein: CASSLAVVHEQYF.

The chain employs TRBV3-1 and TRBJ2-3; D remains unclear. This CDR3 contains 16 residues. Germline values: CDR1 LGHDT, CDR2 YNNKEL (reference sequence). V dropped 0 bases and J dropped 2 bases, with 12 bases sitting between them. DNA for the CDR3: TGTGCCAGCAGCCAAGATCTACTACCCCCCACAGATACGCAGTATTTT. The encoded protein is CASSQDLLPPTDTQYF.

This chain joins TRBV20-1 and TRBJ1-5; 8 bases agree with TRBD1. Germline trimming cut 4 bases from V and 6 bases from J; bases unmatched to any gene: 8. Looked up from germline, CDR1 is DFQATT and CDR2 is SNEGSKA (reference sequence). The CDR3 loop spans 14 amino acids. CDR3 coding DNA: TGCAGTGCTATACAGGGGGACTTTAGTCAGCCCCAGCATTTT. It encodes CSAIQGDFSQPQHF.

The V call is TRBV20-1, the J call TRBJ1-1; 7 bases match TRBD1. The length of the CDR3 is 12 residues. With 6 bases clipped from V and 7 bases from J, the junction kept 8 bases outside the gene matches. The germline gives CDR1 DFQATT, CDR2 SNEGSKA (reference sequence). The CDR3 spells CSARGGRIEAFF. CDR3 in DNA: TGCAGTGCCAGGGGGGGGCGGATTGAAGCTTTCTTT.

The chain recombines TRBV5-4 with TRBJ2-5; D might be TRBD2 (5 bases). This CDR3 has 15 residues. Trimming removed 4 bases at V and 7 bases at J, with 20 bases between. Germline CDR1 SGHNT, CDR2 YYREEE (reference sequence). CDR3 nucleotides: TGTGCCAGCAGCCCCAGAGCGGATTTCTCATCGACCCAGTACTTC. This gives the protein CASSPRADFSSTQYF.

This clonotype showed up just a few times. V is TRBV7-2 and J is TRBJ1-2; TRBD1 matches at 7 bases. The CDR3 has 15 amino acids. The V gene end was trimmed by 5 bases and the J gene end by 2 bases; junction bases not matched to a gene: 8. CDR1 and CDR2 from the germline V gene are SGHTA and FQGNSA. The CDR3 protein is CASSPVRTGNYGYTF. The DNA for the CDR3 is TGTGCCAGCAGCCCAGTTCGGACAGGAAACTATGGCTACACCTTC.

This clonotype was counted between two and nine times. The chain employs TRBV4-3 and TRBJ1-2; D is unclear. In germline, CDR1 is LGHNA, CDR2 YSLEER. The ends were cut back, 0 bases at V and 5 bases at J, with 16 bases in the middle. CDR3 size: 16 residues. CDR3 amino acids: CASSQDRHKGRYGYTF. In nucleotides, the CDR3 is TGCGCCAGCAGCCAAGATCGACACAAAGGAAGATATGGCTACACCTTC.

This clonotype was counted many times. The rearrangement joins TRBV29-1 to TRBJ2-7; no clear D. This CDR3 contains 12 residues. Germline V gene lookup returns CDR1 SQVTM and CDR2 ANQGSEA. V lost 4 bases and J lost 2, with 9 bases in between. This chain's CDR3 is CSVVGITYEQYF. The CDR3 DNA is TGCAGCGTTGTAGGGATAACCTACGAGCAGTACTTC.

This chain connects TRBV20-1 to TRBJ2-6; 13 bases line up with TRBD2. The CDR3 runs 16 residues. Looked up from germline, CDR1 is DFQATT and CDR2 is SNEGSKA (reference sequence). V was clipped by 5 bases and J by 1 base; unmatched bases: 2. The DNA of the CDR3 is TGCAGTGCTTCGACTAGCGGGAGGTCTGGGGCCAACGTCCTGACTTTC. Its translation: CSASTSGRSGANVLTF.

V usage is TRBV10-2 and J usage is TRBJ2-7; 9 bases are shared with TRBD2. With V trimmed by 4 bases and J by 0 bases, 10 bases remained unmatched. Germline-derived CDR1 and CDR2 are WSHSY and SAAADI. This CDR3 is built from 17 residues. CDR3 nucleotide sequence: TGCGCCAGCAGTGTGTTTCTAGCGGGGAAAATCTCCTACGAGCAGTACTTC. Protein: CASSVFLAGKISYEQYF.

The rearrangement uses TRBV6-2 or TRBV6-3 and TRBJ2-7; D uncertain. The germline gives CDR1 MNHEY, CDR2 SVGEGT. There are 14 residues in the CDR3. Trimming cost V 5 bases and J 2 bases, with 13 bases left between them. The CDR3 reads CASSLGRTTYEQYF. The CDR3 nucleotides are TGTGCCAGCAGTCTTGGACGTACCACCTACGAGCAGTACTTC.